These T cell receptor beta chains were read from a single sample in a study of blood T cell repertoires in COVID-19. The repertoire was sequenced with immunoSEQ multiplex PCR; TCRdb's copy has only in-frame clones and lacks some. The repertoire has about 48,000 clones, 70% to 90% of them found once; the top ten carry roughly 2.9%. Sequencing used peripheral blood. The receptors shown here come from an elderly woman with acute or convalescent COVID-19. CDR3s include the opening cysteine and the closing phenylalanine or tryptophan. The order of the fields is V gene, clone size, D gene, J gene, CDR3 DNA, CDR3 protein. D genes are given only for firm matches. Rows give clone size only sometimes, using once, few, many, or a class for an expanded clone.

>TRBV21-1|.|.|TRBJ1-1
TGCCCCCGTGACAGGGAAGAAACTGAAGCTTTCTTT
CPRDREETEAFF
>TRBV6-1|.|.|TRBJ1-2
TGTGCCAGCAGTGAAGACAGGCCTAACTATGGCTACACCTTC
CASSEDRPNYGYTF
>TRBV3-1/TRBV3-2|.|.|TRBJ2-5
TGTGCCAGCAGCCAAGATGGTGGGGGGCAAGAGACCCAGTACTTC
CASSQDGGGQETQYF
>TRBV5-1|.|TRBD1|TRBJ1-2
TGCGCCAGCAGCTTAACAGGGGTCGGCTACACCTTC
CASSLTGVGYTF
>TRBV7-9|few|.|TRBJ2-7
TGTGCCAGCAGCTTAGCCGCGGGACAGAGCTACGAGCAGTACTTC
CASSLAAGQSYEQYF
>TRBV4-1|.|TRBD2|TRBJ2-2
TGCGCCAGCAGCTTGGGGAGGGGTGGTACCGGGGAGCTGTTTTTT
CASSLGRGGTGELFF
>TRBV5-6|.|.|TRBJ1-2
TGTGCCAGCAGCTCGACAGGATCTAGGCTGTATGGCTACACCTTC
CASSSTGSRLYGYTF
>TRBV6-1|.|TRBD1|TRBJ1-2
TGTGCCAGCAGTGAAGCGGGGACAGGGAGTCGGGGCTACACCTTC
CASSEAGTGSRGYTF
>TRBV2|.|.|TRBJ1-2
TGTGCCAGCAGTGAAGCGCCTACCGTAAATGGCTACACCTTC
CASSEAPTVNGYTF
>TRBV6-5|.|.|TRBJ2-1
TGTGCCAGCAGTTATTACGGAGGGGAAGGGTTCAATGAGCAGTTCTTC
CASSYYGGEGFNEQFF
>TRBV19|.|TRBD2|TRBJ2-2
TGTGCCAGTAAACAAGAGCGGGGGCTAGACACCGGGGAGCTGTTTTTT
CASKQERGLDTGELFF
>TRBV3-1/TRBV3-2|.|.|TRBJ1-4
TGTGCCAGCAGCCAACCGGGTATTAGTGAAAAACTGTTTTTT
CASSQPGISEKLFF
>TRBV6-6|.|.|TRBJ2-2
TGTGCCAGTTTCGACGATCAGCGGTCCACCGGGGAGCTGTTTTTT
CASFDDQRSTGELFF
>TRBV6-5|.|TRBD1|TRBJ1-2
TGTGCCAGCAGGGGGGCAGGGGGGTATGGCTACACCTTC
CASRGAGGYGYTF
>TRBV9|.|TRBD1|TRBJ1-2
TGTGCCAGCAGCGAGGCCTCCGGGACAGGGAACTATGGCTACACCTTC
CASSEASGTGNYGYTF
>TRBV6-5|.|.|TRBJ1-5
TGTGCCAGCAGTACCGGACAGTACAATCAGCCCCAGCATTTT
CASSTGQYNQPQHF
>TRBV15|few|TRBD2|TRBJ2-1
TGTGCCACCAGCAGAGATCCCCGCCTGCGGGGGGGTTCCTCAAATGAGCAGTTCTTC
CATSRDPRLRGGSSNEQFF
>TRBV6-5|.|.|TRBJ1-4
TGTGCCAGCAGTTCACACAGGAGGGGTGAAAAACTGTTTTTT
CASSSHRRGEKLFF
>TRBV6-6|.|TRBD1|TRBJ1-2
TGTGCCAGCAGTTACACGCCGGGACAGGGGTTAGAAGGCTACACCTTC
CASSYTPGQGLEGYTF
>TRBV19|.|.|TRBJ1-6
TGTGCCAGTAGTATAGATCAAGGGGGAGAATCACCCCTCCACTTT
CASSIDQGGESPLHF
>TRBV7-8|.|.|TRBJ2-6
TGTGCCAGCAGCTTAAGGTTCCGGGTGGCCCCCGGGGCCAACGTCCTGACTTTC
CASSLRFRVAPGANVLTF
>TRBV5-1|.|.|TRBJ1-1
TGCGCCAGCAGAGGGGCGCGATTTGAAGCTTTCTTT
CASRGARFEAFF
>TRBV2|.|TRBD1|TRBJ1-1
TGTGCCAGCAGTGAGCTAGGGGGCAACACTGAAGCTTTCTTT
CASSELGGNTEAFF
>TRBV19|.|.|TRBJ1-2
TGTGCCAGTAGTATCCAGGCCACTAACTATGGCTACACCTTC
CASSIQATNYGYTF
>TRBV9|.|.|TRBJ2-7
TGTGCCAGCAGCGTAGGAGGGTGGGTAGGCGAGCAGTACTTC
CASSVGGWVGEQYF
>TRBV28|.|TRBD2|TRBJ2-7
TGTGCCAGCAGCACCATTAGCGGGGGAACCTACGAGCAGTACTTC
CASSTISGGTYEQYF
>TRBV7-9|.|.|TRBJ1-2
TGTGCCAGCAGCTTAGGCGGGGAAGTCTATGGCTACACCTTC
CASSLGGEVYGYTF
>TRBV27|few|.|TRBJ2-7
TGTGCCAGCAGTTCGTTAAACCGAGGCTACGAGCAGTACTTC
CASSSLNRGYEQYF
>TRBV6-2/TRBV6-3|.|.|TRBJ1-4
TGTGCCAGCAGTTACTCCCCTTATGCAACTAATGAAAAACTGTTTTTT
CASSYSPYATNEKLFF
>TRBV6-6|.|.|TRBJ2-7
TGTGCCAGCAGCCCGGGAAACTACGAGCAGTACTTC
CASSPGNYEQYF
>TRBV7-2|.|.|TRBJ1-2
TGTGCCAGCAGACCAGGAGGAAGGGGGAATATTAACTATGGCTACACCTTC
CASRPGGRGNINYGYTF
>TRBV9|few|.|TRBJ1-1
TGTGCCAGCAGGCCATCAGGGATGGCGAACACTGAAGCTTTCTTT
CASRPSGMANTEAFF
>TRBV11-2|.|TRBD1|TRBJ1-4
TGTGCCAGCAGCTCACTGAACAGGGGGCGAAATGAAAAACTGTTTTTT
CASSSLNRGRNEKLFF
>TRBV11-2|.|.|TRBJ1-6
TGTGCCAGCAGCCCGTGGGGGGGCGATAATTCACCCCTCCACTTT
CASSPWGGDNSPLHF
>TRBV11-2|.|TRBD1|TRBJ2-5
TGTGCCAGCAGCTTAGTGCGGGACAGGGTAGGTCAAGAGACCCAGTACTTC
CASSLVRDRVGQETQYF
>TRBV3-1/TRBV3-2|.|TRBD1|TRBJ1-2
TGTGCCAGCAGCCAACTCAGGGGGCTTAGCTATGGCTACACCTTC
CASSQLRGLSYGYTF
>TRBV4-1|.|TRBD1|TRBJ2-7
TGCGCCAGCAGCCAAATCGCCGGGACAGAAGAGCAGTACTTC
CASSQIAGTEEQYF
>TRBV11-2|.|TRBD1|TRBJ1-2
TGTGCCAGCAGCCCAGACAGGGGCTATGGCTACACCTTC
CASSPDRGYGYTF
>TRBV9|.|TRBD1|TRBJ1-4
TGTGCCAGCAGCGTTGGGACAGGGGAGAGGGAAAAACTGTTTTTT
CASSVGTGEREKLFF
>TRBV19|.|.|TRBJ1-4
TGTGCCAGTAGTATCGGACAGCGGGACATTGAAAAACTGTTTTTT
CASSIGQRDIEKLFF
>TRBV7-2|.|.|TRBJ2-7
TGTGCCAGCAGCTCCCGGGGGGCAGGGCCCTACGAGCAGTACTTC
CASSSRGAGPYEQYF
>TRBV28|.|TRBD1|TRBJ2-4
TGTGCCAGCAGCCCGGGACAGCAAAACATTCAGTACTTC
CASSPGQQNIQYF
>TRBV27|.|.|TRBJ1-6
TGTGCCAGCAGTTTACGGGGGACCTCCTATAATTCACCCCTCCACTTT
CASSLRGTSYNSPLHF
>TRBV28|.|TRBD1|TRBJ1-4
TGTGCCAGCGGCCCTGGAGAGGTGGGGACAGGGAATGAAAAACTGTTTTTT
CASGPGEVGTGNEKLFF
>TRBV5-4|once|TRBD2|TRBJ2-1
TGTGCCAGCAGCTTGGCTGCGGGGGGTTACAATGAGCAGTTCTTC
CASSLAAGGYNEQFF
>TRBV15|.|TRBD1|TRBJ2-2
TGTGCCACCCGTACTCCGGGACAGGGGAACACCGGGGAGCTGTTTTTT
CATRTPGQGNTGELFF
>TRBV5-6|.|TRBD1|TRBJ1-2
TGTGCCAGCAGCACCGGGACAGTTCTCTATGGCTACACCTTC
CASSTGTVLYGYTF
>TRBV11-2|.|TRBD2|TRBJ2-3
TGTGCCAGCAGCGAGGAGCGGGGGGGAAGTAATACGCAGTATTTT
CASSEERGGSNTQYF
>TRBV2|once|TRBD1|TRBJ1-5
TGTGCCAGCAGTAAGACAGGGATTCCTAATAGCAATCAGCCCCAGCATTTT
CASSKTGIPNSNQPQHF
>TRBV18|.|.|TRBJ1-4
TGTGCCAGCTCACCACAATCCGCCGGGGGGGCGACTAATGAAAAACTGTTTTTT
CASSPQSAGGATNEKLFF
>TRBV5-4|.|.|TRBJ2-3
TGTGCCAGCAGCCCTGGAGCATTCACAGATACGCAGTATTTT
CASSPGAFTDTQYF
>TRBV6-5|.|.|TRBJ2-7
TGTGCCAGCAGGACCGGGACTTCCCAGCGAGAGCAGTACTTC
CASRTGTSQREQYF
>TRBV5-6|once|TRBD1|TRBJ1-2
TGTGCCAGCAGCCGACTGGACAGGGATTATGGCTACACCTTC
CASSRLDRDYGYTF
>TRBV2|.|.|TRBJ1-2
TGTGCCAGCAGTACAACCGCTAACTATGGCTACACCTTC
CASSTTANYGYTF
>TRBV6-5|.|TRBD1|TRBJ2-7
TGTGCCAGCAGTCGACAGGGGGCCGTACGCGAGCAGTACTTC
CASSRQGAVREQYF